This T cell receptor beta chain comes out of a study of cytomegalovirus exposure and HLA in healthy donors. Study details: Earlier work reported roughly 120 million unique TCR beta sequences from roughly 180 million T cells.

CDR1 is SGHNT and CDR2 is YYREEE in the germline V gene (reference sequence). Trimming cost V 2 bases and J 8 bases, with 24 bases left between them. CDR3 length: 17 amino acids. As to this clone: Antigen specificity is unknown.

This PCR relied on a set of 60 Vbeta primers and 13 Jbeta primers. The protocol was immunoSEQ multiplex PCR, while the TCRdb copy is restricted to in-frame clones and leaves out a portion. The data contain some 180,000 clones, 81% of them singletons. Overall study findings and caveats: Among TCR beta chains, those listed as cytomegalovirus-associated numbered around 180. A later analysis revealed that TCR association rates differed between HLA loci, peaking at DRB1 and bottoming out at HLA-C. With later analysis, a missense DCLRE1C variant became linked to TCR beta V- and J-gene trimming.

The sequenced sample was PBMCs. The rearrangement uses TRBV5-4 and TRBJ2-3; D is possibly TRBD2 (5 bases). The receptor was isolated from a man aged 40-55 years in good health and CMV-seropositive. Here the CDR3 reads CASSFSAGEAISGTQYF. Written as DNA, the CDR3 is TGTGCCAGCAGCTTTTCGGCCGGGGAAGCGATTTCGGGTACGCAGTATTTT. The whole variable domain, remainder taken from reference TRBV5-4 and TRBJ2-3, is ETGVTQSPTHLIKTRGQQVTLRCSSQSGHNTVSWYQQALGQGPQFIFQYYREEENGRGNFPPRFSGLQFPNYSSELNVNALELDDSALYLCASSFSAGEAISGTQYFGPGTRLTVL.